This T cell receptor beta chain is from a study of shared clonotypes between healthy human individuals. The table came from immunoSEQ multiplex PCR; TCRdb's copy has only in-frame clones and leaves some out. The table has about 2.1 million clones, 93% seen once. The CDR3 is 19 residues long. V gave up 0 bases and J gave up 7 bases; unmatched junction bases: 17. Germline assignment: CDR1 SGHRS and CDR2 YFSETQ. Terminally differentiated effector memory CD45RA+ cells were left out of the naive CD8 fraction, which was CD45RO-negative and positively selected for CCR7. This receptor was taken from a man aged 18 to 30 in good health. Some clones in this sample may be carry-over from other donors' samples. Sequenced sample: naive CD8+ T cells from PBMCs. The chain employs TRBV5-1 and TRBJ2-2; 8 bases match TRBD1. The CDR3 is CASSLAGPTAGGSDGELFF. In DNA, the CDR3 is TGCGCCAGCAGCTTGGCCGGGCCAACGGCAGGGGGCTCGGACGGGGAGCTGTTTTTT.